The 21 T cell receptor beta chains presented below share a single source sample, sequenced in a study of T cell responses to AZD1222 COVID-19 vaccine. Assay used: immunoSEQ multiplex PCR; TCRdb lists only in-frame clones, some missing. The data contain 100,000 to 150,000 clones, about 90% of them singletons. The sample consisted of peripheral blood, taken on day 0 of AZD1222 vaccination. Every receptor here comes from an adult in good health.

CDR3 sequence (DNA): TGCGCCAGCAGCCCCTCATTGACTAATGAGCAGTTCTTC. Its translation: CASSPSLTNEQFF. This chain joins TRBV5-1 and TRBJ2-1; D is uncertain. Germline loops: CDR1 SGHRS, CDR2 YFSETQ. V shed 4 bases and J shed 7 bases, with 12 bases lying between them. The CDR3 has 13 residues.

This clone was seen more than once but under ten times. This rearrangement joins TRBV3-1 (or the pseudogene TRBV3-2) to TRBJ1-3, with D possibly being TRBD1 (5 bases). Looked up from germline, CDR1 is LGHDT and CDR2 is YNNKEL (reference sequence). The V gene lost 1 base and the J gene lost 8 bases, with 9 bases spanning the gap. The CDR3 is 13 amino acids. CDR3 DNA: TGTGCCAGCAGCCAAGGGGGGTCGGACACCATATATTTT. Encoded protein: CASSQGGSDTIYF.

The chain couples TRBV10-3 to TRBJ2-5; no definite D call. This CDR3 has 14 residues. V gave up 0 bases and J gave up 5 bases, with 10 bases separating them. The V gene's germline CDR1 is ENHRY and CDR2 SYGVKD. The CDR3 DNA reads TGTGCCATCAGTGAGTCTGGGGATTCGGAGACCCAGTACTTC. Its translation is CAISESGDSETQYF.

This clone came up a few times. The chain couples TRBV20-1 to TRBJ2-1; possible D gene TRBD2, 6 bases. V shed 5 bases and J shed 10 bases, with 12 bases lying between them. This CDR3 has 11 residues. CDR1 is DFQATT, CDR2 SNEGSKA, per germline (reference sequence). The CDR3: CSAVTSPEQFF. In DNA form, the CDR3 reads TGCAGTGCTGTCACTAGCCCCGAGCAGTTCTTC.

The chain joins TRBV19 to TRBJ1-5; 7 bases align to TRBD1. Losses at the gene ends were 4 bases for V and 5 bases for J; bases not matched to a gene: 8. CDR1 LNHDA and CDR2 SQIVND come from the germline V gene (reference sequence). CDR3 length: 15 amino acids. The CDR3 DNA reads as TGTGCCAGTAGTACGGGCCCAGGGGGTTATCAGCCCCAGCATTTT. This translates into CASSTGPGGYQPQHF.

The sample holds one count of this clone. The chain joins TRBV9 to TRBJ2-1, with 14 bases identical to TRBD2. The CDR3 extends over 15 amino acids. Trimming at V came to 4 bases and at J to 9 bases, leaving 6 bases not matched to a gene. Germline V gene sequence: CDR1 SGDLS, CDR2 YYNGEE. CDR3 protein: CASSPGTSGRSEQFF. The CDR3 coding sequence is TGTGCCAGCAGCCCCGGGACTAGCGGGAGAAGTGAGCAGTTCTTC.

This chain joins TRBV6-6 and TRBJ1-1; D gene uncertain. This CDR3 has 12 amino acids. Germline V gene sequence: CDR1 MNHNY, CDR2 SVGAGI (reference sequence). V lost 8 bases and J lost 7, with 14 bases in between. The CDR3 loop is CASSRTTNEAFF. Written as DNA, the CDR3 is TGTGCCAGCTCGAGGACGACGAATGAAGCTTTCTTT.

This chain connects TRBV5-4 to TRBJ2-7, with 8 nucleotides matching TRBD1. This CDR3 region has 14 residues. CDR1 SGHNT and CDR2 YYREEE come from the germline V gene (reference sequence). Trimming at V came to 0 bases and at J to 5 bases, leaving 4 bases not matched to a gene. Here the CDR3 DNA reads TGTGCCAGCAGCTTGGACAGGGGGAATGACGAGCAGTACTTC. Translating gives CASSLDRGNDEQYF.

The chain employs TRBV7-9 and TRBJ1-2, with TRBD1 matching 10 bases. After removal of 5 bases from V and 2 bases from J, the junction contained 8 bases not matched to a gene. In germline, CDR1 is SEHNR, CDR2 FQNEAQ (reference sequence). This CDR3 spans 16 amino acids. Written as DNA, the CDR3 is TGTGCCAGCAGCCGGGGGACAGGGGACGGGAACTATGGCTACACCTTC. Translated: CASSRGTGDGNYGYTF.

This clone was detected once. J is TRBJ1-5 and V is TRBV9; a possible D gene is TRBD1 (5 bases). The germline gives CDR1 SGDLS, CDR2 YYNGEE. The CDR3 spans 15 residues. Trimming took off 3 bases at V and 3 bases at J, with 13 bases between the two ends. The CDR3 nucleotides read TGTGCCAGCAGCGCCTGGGACGGCTTCAATCAGCCCCAGCATTTT. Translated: CASSAWDGFNQPQHF.

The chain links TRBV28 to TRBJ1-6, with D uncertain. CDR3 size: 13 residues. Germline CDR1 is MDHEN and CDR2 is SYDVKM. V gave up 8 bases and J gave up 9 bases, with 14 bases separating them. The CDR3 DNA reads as TGTGCCAGCCATGGAATTGGTGCTTCACCCCTCCACTTT. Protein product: CASHGIGASPLHF.

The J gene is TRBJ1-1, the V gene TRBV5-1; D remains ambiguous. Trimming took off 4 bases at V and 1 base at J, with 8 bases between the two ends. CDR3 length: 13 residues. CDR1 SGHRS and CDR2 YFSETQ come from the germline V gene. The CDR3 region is CASSRDANTEAFF. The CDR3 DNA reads TGCGCCAGCAGCCGAGATGCGAACACTGAAGCTTTCTTT.

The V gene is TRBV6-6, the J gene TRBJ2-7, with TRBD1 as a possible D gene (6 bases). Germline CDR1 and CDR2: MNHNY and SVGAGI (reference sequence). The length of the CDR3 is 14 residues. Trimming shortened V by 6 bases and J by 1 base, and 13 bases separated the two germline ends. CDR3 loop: CASSPGVPSYEQYF. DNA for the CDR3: TGTGCCAGCAGCCCAGGGGTTCCTTCCTACGAGCAGTACTTC.

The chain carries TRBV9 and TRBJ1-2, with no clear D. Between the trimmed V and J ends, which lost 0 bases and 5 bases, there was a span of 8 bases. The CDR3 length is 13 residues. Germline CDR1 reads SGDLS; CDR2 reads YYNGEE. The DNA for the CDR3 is TGTGCCAGCAGCGTAGACTCAGATTATGGCTACACCTTC. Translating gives CASSVDSDYGYTF. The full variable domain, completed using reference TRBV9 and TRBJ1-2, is DSGVTQTPKHLITATGQRVTLRCSPRSGDLSVYWYQQSLDQGLQFLIQYYNGEERAKGNILERFSAQQFPDLHSELNLSSLELGDSALYFCASSVDSDYGYTFGSGTRLTVV.

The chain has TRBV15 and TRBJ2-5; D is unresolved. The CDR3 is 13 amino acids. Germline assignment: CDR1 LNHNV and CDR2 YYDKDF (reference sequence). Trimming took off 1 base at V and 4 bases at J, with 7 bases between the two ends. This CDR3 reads CATSRVESETQYF. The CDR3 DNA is TGTGCCACCAGCAGAGTAGAATCAGAGACCCAGTACTTC.

The CDR3 region is CASSFVQGLAEAFF. CDR3 DNA sequence: TGCGCCAGCAGCTTTGTGCAGGGGTTAGCTGAAGCTTTCTTT. The chain has TRBV5-1 and TRBJ1-1; weak D call: TRBD1 (6 bases). V gave up 2 bases and J gave up 6 bases, with 14 bases separating them. The germline CDR1 and CDR2 sequences are SGHRS and YFSETQ. The CDR3 covers 14 residues.

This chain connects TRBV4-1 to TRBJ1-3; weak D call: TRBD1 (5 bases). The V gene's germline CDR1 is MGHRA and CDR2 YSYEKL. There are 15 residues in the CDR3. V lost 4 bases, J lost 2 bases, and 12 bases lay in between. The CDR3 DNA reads TGCGCCAGCAGCCGGGTTCCGGGGGCTGGAAACACCATATATTTT. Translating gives CASSRVPGAGNTIYF.

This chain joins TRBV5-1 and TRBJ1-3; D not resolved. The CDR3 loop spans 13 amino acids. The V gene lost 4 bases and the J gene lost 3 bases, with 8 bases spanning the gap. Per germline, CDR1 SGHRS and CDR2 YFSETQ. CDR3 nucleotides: TGCGCCAGCAGCGGGGATGGTGGAAACACCATATATTTT. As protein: CASSGDGGNTIYF.

The CDR3: CASSQSASSYNEQFF. The DNA for the CDR3 is TGTGCCAGCAGCCAATCGGCGAGCTCCTACAATGAGCAGTTCTTC. The chain combines TRBV7-3 with TRBJ2-1; D remains unclear. The germline V and J ends were trimmed by 5 bases and 0 bases, with 11 bases remaining between them. Looked up from germline, CDR1 is SGHTA and CDR2 is FQGTGA. This CDR3 is built from 15 residues.

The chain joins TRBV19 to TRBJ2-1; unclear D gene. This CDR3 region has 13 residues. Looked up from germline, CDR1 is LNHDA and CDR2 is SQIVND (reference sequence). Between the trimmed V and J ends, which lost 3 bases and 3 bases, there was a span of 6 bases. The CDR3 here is CASSMGNYNEQFF. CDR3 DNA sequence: TGTGCCAGTAGTATGGGGAACTACAATGAGCAGTTCTTC.

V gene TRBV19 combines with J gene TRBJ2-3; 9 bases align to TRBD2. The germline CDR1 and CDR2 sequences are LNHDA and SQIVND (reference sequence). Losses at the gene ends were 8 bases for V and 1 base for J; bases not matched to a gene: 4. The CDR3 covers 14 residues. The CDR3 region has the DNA TGTGCCAGTGGGAGGACTAGCGGCACAGATACGCAGTATTTT. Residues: CASGRTSGTDTQYF.